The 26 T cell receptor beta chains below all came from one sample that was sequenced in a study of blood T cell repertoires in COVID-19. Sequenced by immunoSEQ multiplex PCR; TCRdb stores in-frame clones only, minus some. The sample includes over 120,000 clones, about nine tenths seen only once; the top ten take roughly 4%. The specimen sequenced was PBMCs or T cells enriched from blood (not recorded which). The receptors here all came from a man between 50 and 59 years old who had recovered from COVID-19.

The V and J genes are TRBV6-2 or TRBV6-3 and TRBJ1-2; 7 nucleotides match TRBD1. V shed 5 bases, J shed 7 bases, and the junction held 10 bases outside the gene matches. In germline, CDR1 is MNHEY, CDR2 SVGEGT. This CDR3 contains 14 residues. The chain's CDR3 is CASSPDRVYRGYTF. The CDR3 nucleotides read TGTGCCAGCAGTCCAGACAGGGTATACCGTGGCTACACCTTC.

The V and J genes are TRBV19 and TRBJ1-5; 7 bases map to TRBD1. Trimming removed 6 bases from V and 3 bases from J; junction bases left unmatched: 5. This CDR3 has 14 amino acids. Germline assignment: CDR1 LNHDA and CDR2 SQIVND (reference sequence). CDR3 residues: CASRDRLNNQPQHF. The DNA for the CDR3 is TGTGCCAGTAGGGACAGGCTCAACAATCAGCCCCAGCATTTT.

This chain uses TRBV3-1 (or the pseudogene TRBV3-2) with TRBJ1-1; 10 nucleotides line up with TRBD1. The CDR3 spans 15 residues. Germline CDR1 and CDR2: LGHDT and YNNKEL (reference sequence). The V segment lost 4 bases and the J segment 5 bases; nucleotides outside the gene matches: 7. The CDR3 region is CASSLPGQGSTEAFF. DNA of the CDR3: TGTGCCAGCAGCCTCCCGGGACAGGGGTCGACTGAAGCTTTCTTT.

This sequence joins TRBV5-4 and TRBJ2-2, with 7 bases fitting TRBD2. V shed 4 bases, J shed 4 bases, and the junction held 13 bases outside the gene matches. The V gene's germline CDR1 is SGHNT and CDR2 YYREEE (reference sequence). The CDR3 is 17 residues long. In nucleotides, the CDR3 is TGTGCCAGCAGCCCTCGGTTGGCGGGAGTTACCACCGGGGAGCTGTTTTTT. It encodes CASSPRLAGVTTGELFF.

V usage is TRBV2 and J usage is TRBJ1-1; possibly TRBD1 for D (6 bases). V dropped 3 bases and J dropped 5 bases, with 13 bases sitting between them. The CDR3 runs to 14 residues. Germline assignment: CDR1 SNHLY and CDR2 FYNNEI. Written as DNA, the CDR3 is TGTGCCAGCAGTGACGTCGGGGGGCGAACTGAAGCTTTCTTT. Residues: CASSDVGGRTEAFF.

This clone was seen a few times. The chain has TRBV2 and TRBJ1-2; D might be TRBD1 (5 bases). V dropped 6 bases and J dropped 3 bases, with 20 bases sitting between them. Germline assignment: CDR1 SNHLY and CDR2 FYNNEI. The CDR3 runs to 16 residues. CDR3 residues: CASRPSDGLGDYGYTF. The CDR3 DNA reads TGTGCCAGCAGGCCCTCGGACGGCTTAGGGGACTATGGCTACACCTTC.

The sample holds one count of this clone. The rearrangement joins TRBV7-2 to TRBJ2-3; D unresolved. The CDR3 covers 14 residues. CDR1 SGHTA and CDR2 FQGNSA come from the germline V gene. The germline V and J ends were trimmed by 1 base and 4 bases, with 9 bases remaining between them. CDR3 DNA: TGTGCCAGCAGCTTAGATTTCGGGTCAGATACGCAGTATTTT. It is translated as CASSLDFGSDTQYF.

The CDR3 sequence: CASRPSQRNGYTF. CDR3 sequence (DNA): TGTGCCAGCAGACCGTCCCAGCGGAATGGCTACACCTTC. The gene calls are TRBV6-5 and TRBJ1-2, with no clear D. V lost 6 bases to trimming and J lost 6 bases, with 14 bases between them. In germline, CDR1 is MNHEY, CDR2 SVGAGI. This CDR3 is 13 amino acids long.

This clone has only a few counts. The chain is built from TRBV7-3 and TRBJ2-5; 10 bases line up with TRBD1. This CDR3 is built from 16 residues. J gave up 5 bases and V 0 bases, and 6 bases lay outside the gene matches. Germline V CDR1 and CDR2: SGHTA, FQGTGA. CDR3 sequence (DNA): TGTGCCAGCAGCTTAACGTCCGGGACAGGGGCGGAGACCCAGTACTTC. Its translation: CASSLTSGTGAETQYF.

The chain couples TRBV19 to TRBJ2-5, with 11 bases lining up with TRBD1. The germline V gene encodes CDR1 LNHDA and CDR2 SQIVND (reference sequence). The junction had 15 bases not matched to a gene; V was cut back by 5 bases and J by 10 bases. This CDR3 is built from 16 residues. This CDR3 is CASSPGQGAAQRGQYF. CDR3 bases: TGTGCCAGTAGTCCCGGACAGGGGGCGGCCCAAAGGGGCCAGTACTTC. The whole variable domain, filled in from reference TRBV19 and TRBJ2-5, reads DGGITQSPKYLFRKEGQNVTLSCEQNLNHDAMYWYRQDPGQGLRLIYYSQIVNDFQKGDIAEGYSVSREKKESFPLTVTSAQKNPTAFYLCASSPGQGAAQRGQYFGPGTRLLVL.

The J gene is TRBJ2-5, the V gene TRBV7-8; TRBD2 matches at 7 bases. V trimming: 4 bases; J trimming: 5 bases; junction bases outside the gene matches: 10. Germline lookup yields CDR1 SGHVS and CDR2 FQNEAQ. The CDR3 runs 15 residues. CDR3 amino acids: CASSSAGGLGETQYF. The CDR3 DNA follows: TGTGCCAGCAGCTCGGCCGGAGGACTAGGGGAGACCCAGTACTTC.

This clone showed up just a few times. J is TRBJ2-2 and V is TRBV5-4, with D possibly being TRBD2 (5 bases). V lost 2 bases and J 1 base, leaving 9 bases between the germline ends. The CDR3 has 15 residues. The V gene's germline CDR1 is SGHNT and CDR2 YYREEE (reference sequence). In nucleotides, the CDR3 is TGTGCCAGCAGCTTTACTAGACAGAACACCGGGGAGCTGTTTTTT. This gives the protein CASSFTRQNTGELFF.

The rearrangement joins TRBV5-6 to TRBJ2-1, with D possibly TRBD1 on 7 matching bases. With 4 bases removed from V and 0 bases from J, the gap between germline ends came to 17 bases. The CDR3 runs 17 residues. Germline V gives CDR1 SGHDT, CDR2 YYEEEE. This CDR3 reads CASSDRASASSYNEQFF. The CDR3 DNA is TGTGCCAGCAGCGACAGGGCTAGCGCCAGCTCCTACAATGAGCAGTTCTTC.

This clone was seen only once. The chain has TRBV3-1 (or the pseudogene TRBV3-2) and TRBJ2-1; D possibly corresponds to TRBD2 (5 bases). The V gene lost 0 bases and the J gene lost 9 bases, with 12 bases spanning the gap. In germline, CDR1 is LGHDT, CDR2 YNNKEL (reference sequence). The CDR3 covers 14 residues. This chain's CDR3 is CASSQESGGREQFF. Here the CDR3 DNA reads TGTGCCAGCAGCCAAGAGTCCGGAGGCCGTGAGCAGTTCTTC.

The CDR3 DNA follows: TGTGCCAGCAGCTTGGGGGGAGGAAGCTATGGCTACACCTTC. Amino acids: CASSLGGGSYGYTF. The gene calls are TRBV5-6 and TRBJ1-2; D unresolved. The CDR3 totals 14 residues. CDR1 SGHDT and CDR2 YYEEEE come from the germline V gene. V lost 0 bases and J 4 bases, leaving 10 bases between the germline ends.

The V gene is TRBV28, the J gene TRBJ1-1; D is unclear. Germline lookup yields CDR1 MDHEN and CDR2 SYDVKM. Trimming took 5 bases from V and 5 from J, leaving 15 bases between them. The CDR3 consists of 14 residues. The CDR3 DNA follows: TGTGCCAGCAGTCCCCCGGCGGTTTCTACTGAAGCTTTCTTT. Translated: CASSPPAVSTEAFF.

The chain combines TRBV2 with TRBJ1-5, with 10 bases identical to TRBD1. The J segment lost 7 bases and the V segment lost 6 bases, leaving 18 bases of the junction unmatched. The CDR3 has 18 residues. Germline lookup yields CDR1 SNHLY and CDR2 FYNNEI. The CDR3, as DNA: TGTGCCAGCAGGGGGAAATTGTGGGACAGGGGTCAGCGACAGCCCCAGCATTTT. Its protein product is CASRGKLWDRGQRQPQHF. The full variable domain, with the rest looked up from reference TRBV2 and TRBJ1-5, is EPEVTQTPSHQVTQMGQEVILRCVPISNHLYFYWYRQILGQKVEFLVSFYNNEISEKSEIFDDQFSVERPDGSNFTLKIRSTKLEDSAMYFCASRGKLWDRGQRQPQHFGDGTRLSIL.

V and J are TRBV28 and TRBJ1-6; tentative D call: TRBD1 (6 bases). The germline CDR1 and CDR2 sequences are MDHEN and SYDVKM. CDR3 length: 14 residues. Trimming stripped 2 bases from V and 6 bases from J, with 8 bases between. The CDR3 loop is CASSLRQVNSPLHF. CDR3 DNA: TGTGCCAGCAGTTTACGACAGGTTAATTCACCCCTCCACTTT.

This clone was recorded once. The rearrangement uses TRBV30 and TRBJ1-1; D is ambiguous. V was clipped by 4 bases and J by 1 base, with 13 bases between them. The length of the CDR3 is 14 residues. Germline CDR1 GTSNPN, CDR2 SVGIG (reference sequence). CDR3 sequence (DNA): TGTGCCTGGAACCGTGACACCACGAACACTGAAGCTTTCTTT. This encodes CAWNRDTTNTEAFF. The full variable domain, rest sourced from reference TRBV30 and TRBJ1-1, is SQTIHQWPATLVQPVGSPLSLECTVEGTSNPNLYWYRQAAGRGLQLLFYSVGIGQISSEVPQNLSASRPQDRQFILSSKKLLLSDSGFYLCAWNRDTTNTEAFFGQGTRLTVV.

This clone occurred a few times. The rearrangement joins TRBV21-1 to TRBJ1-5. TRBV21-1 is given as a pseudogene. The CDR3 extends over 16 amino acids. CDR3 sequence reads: CASSKYRGAGNQPQHF. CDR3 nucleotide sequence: TGTGCCAGCAGCAAATACCGGGGGGCAGGCAATCAGCCCCAGCATTTT.

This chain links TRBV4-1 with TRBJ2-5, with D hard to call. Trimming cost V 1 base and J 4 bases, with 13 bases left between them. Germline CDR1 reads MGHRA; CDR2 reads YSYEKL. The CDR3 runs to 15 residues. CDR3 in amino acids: CASSQGQRSGETQYF. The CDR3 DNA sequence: TGCGCCAGCAGCCAAGGTCAGCGCTCGGGAGAGACCCAGTACTTC.

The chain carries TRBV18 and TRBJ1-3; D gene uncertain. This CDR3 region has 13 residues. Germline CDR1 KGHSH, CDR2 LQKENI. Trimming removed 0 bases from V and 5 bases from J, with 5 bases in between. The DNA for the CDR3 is TGTGCCAGCTCACCACCGCGGAGAAACACCATATATTTT. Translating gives CASSPPRRNTIYF.

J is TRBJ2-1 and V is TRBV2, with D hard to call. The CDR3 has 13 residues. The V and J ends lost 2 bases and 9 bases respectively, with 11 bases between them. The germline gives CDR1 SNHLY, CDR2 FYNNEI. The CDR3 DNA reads TGTGCCAGCAGTGAACGAGGTAATTTTGAGCAGTTCTTC. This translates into CASSERGNFEQFF.

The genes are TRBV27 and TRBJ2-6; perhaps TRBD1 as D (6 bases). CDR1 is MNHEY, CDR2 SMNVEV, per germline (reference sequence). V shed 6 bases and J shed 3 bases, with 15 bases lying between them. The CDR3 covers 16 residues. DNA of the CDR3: TGTGCCAGCAGGCCAGGGGTCGGTAATGGGGCCAACGTCCTGACTTTC. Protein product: CASRPGVGNGANVLTF. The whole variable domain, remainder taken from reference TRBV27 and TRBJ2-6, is EAQVTQNPRYLITVTGKKLTVTCSQNMNHEYMSWYRQDPGLGLRQIYYSMNVEVTDKGDVPEGYKVSRKEKRNFPLILESPSPNQTSLYFCASRPGVGNGANVLTFGAGSRLTVL.

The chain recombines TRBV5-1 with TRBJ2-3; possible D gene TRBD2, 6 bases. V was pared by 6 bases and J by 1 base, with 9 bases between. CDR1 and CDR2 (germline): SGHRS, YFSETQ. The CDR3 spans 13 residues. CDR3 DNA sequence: TGCGCCAGCACGGTAGCGGGCACAGATACGCAGTATTTT. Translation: CASTVAGTDTQYF. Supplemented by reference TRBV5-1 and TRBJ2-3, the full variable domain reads KAGVTQTPRYLIKTRGQQVTLSCSPISGHRSVSWYQQTPGQGLQFLFEYFSETQRNKGNFPGRFSGRQFSNSRSEMNVSTLELGDSALYLCASTVAGTDTQYFGPGTRLTVL.

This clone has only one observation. The CDR3: CASSQSVPTGDTEAFF. In nucleotides, the CDR3 is TGCGCCAGCAGTCAATCGGTTCCGACAGGGGACACTGAAGCTTTCTTT. This sequence joins TRBV23-1 and TRBJ1-1; 8 bases fit TRBD1. TRBV23-1 is marked as an open reading frame, function uncertain. The CDR3 has 16 amino acids. Trimming cost V 0 bases and J 3 bases; bases outside gene matches: 6.